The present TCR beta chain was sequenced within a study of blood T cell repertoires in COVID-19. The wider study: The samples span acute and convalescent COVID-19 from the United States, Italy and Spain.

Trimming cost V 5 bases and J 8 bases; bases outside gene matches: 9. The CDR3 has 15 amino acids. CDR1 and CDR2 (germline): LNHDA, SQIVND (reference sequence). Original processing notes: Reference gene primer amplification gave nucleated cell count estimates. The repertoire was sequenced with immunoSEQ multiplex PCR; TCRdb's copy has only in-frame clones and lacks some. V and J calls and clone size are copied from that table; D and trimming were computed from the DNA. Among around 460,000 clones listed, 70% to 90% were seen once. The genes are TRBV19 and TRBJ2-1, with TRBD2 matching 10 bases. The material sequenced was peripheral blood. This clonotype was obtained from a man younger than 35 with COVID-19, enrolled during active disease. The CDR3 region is CASSVPGLAYDEQFF. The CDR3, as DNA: TGTGCCAGTAGTGTCCCGGGACTAGCGTACGATGAGCAGTTCTTC.